Shown below are 28 T cell receptor beta chains from a single sample sequenced in a study of blood T cell repertoires in COVID-19. Clones were read by immunoSEQ multiplex PCR, and TCRdb kept only the in-frame ones, dropping some. The table has over 90,000 clones, roughly nine tenths seen once. The sequenced sample consisted of peripheral blood. Every receptor here comes from a man aged 45 to 65 with active COVID-19.

This clone was seen more than once but under ten times. This chain uses TRBV27 with TRBJ2-7; 7 bases align to TRBD1. J lost 11 bases, V lost 5 bases, and 12 bases had no gene match. Germline V gene lookup returns CDR1 MNHEY and CDR2 SMNVEV (reference sequence). The CDR3 extends over 13 amino acids. In nucleotides, the CDR3 is TGTGCCAGCAGTGCGCGCCCCGACAGGGAGAAGTACTTC. Its translation is CASSARPDREKYF.

The V call is TRBV6-5, the J call TRBJ2-1, with D uncertain. This CDR3 has 14 amino acids. The V end was cut by 0 bases, the J end by 6 bases, with 9 bases between. The V gene's germline CDR1 is MNHEY and CDR2 SVGAGI. CDR3 residues: CASSYSPPSNEQFF. The CDR3 DNA reads as TGTGCCAGCAGTTACTCCCCCCCGAGCAATGAGCAGTTCTTC.

The DNA of the CDR3 is TGTGCCAGCAGCTTGGAGGGGGGGCGCGATTCCTACGAGCAGTACTTC. Its protein is CASSLEGGRDSYEQYF. The chain combines TRBV5-6 with TRBJ2-7; a weak D match, TRBD2 (7 bases). CDR1 SGHDT and CDR2 YYEEEE come from the germline V gene. V lost 0 bases and J 1 base, leaving 14 bases between the germline ends. The CDR3 loop spans 16 amino acids. Together with reference TRBV5-6 and TRBJ2-7, the CDR3 gives the full variable domain: DAGVTQSPTHLIKTRGQQVTLRCSPKSGHDTVSWYQQALGQGPQFIFQYYEEEERQRGNFPDRFSGHQFPNYSSELNVNALLLGDSALYLCASSLEGGRDSYEQYFGPGTRLTVT.

The chain is built from TRBV15 and TRBJ1-1; D is perhaps TRBD1 (6 bases). The germline gives CDR1 LNHNV, CDR2 YYDKDF (reference sequence). The CDR3 is 13 amino acids. Trimming shortened V by 3 bases and J by 10 bases, and 15 bases separated the two germline ends. CDR3 in amino acids: CATSSASQGIAFF. The CDR3 DNA follows: TGTGCCACCAGCAGTGCTTCACAGGGTATAGCTTTCTTT.

This clone was seen only once. The chain carries TRBV5-1 and TRBJ1-2; 9 bases match TRBD1. Per the germline V gene, CDR1 is SGHRS and CDR2 is YFSETQ. This CDR3 has 13 amino acids. J was trimmed by 8 bases and V by 5 bases; bases with no gene match: 7. CDR3 in amino acids: CASSLTGGKGYTF. In nucleotides, the CDR3 is TGCGCCAGCAGTTTGACAGGGGGGAAAGGCTACACCTTC. Full variable domain (outside the CDR3, taken from reference TRBV5-1 and TRBJ1-2): KAGVTQTPRYLIKTRGQQVTLSCSPISGHRSVSWYQQTPGQGLQFLFEYFSETQRNKGNFPGRFSGRQFSNSRSEMNVSTLELGDSALYLCASSLTGGKGYTFGSGTRLTVV.

The V gene is TRBV2, the J gene TRBJ1-6; a possible D gene is TRBD1 (6 bases). Germline CDR1 reads SNHLY; CDR2 reads FYNNEI. The CDR3 is 15 residues long. The V end lost 8 bases, the J end lost 9 bases, and 20 bases lay between the germline ends. CDR3 sequence (DNA): TGTGCCAGCGGCTCCACACAGGGTGGGGCTTCACCCCTCCACTTT. It yields the protein CASGSTQGGASPLHF.

This chain uses TRBV9 with TRBJ2-1; possible D gene TRBD2, 5 bases. V was cut by 5 bases and J by 4 bases, with 16 bases left in between. The CDR3 consists of 15 residues. The V gene's germline CDR1 is SGDLS and CDR2 YYNGEE. DNA of the CDR3: TGTGCCAGCAGTGCCGGAGGCCTGAGGTACAATGAGCAGTTCTTC. Protein: CASSAGGLRYNEQFF.

This clone was picked up a small number of times. The V and J genes are TRBV24-1 and TRBJ2-2; 7 bases are a match to TRBD1. J was trimmed by 7 bases and V by 3 bases; bases with no gene match: 10. This CDR3 contains 16 residues. Germline loops: CDR1 KGHDR, CDR2 SFDVKD. CDR3 nucleotide sequence: TGTGCCACCAGTGATGGGGGAAGGGGGCGCGTCGGGGAGCTGTTTTTT. It yields the protein CATSDGGRGRVGELFF.

The chain employs TRBV6-5 and TRBJ1-3, with TRBD1 identical over 7 bases. The CDR3 has 13 amino acids. Germline V gene lookup returns CDR1 MNHEY and CDR2 SVGAGI. Trimming at V came to 8 bases and at J to 2 bases, leaving 3 bases not matched to a gene. The CDR3 bases are TGTGCCAGCTCGACAGGGACTGGAAACACCATATATTTT. This encodes CASSTGTGNTIYF.

V usage is TRBV6-5 and J usage is TRBJ2-7; 11 bases line up with TRBD1. Germline CDR1 reads MNHEY; CDR2 reads SVGAGI. The CDR3 is 14 residues long. The J segment lost 7 bases and the V segment lost 3 bases, leaving 5 bases of the junction unmatched. CDR3 nucleotides: TGTGCCAGCAGTTATCAGGACAGGGGGCGAGAGCAGTACTTC. Its translation: CASSYQDRGREQYF.

The V gene is TRBV10-3, the J gene TRBJ2-1; TRBD2 agrees at 9 bases. The V gene's germline CDR1 is ENHRY and CDR2 SYGVKD. The CDR3 consists of 13 residues. The trim removed 4 bases at V and 9 bases at J, leaving 4 bases unmatched. The CDR3 sequence is CAISGGTSSEQFF. The CDR3 nucleotides read TGTGCCATCAGTGGTGGGACTAGCAGTGAGCAGTTCTTC.

The chain carries TRBV19 and TRBJ2-7; TRBD1 matches 9 bases. This CDR3 contains 16 residues. CDR1 and CDR2 (germline): LNHDA, SQIVND (reference sequence). The V gene end was trimmed by 4 bases and the J gene end by 4 bases; junction bases not matched to a gene: 11. For the CDR3, the DNA is TGTGCCAGTAGTACGCCCGGGGACAGGGCCTCTTACGAGCAGTACTTC. Protein sequence: CASSTPGDRASYEQYF.

The rearrangement joins TRBV6-6 to TRBJ1-5; 9 nucleotides agree with TRBD1. Trimming removed 4 bases from V and 6 bases from J; junction bases left unmatched: 10. CDR3 length: 16 amino acids. Germline loops: CDR1 MNHNY, CDR2 SVGAGI (reference sequence). DNA of the CDR3: TGTGCCAGCAGTTTCCGGACAGGGGAGGGGGGTCAGCCCCAGCATTTT. As protein: CASSFRTGEGGQPQHF.

This clone was detected only once. V usage is TRBV7-9 and J usage is TRBJ2-7, with D tentatively TRBD1 (6 bases). The CDR3 loop spans 14 amino acids. Trimming pared 3 bases from V and 3 bases from J, leaving 12 bases between. Germline loops: CDR1 SEHNR, CDR2 FQNEAQ (reference sequence). CDR3 in DNA: TGTGCCAGCAGCTTTCCAGGGGACCACTACGAGCAGTACTTC. Encoded protein: CASSFPGDHYEQYF.

In its sample, this clone was seen once. The chain recombines TRBV18 with TRBJ2-3, with 7 bases that match TRBD1. J gave up 3 bases and V 3 bases, and 15 bases lay outside the gene matches. CDR1 KGHSH and CDR2 LQKENI come from the germline V gene. The CDR3 loop spans 18 amino acids. CDR3 DNA: TGTGCCAGCTCACCTCCCAGAGGGGGCAATTCGGGGACAGATACGCAGTATTTT. Protein: CASSPPRGGNSGTDTQYF.

J is TRBJ2-2 and V is TRBV19, with TRBD1 identical over 9 bases. The CDR3 runs 15 residues. The trim removed 5 bases at V and 5 bases at J, leaving 6 bases unmatched. From germline, CDR1 is LNHDA and CDR2 SQIVND (reference sequence). The CDR3 is CASSLRTGVTGELFF. In DNA, the CDR3 is TGTGCCAGTAGTTTGCGGACAGGGGTTACCGGGGAGCTGTTTTTT.

This chain's CDR3 is CASSHRGNTEAFF. CDR3 nucleotides: TGTGCCAGCAGCCACCGGGGGAACACTGAAGCTTTCTTT. The chain employs TRBV5-6 and TRBJ1-1; D not resolved. The CDR3 runs to 13 residues. Germline V gene data show CDR1 as SGHDT and CDR2 as YYEEEE. V gave up 4 bases and J gave up 1 base, with 8 bases separating them.

CDR3 coding DNA: TGCAGCGTCTCCGGGACAGCAGGCAATGAGCAGTTCTTC. It yields the protein CSVSGTAGNEQFF. V gene TRBV29-1 combines with J gene TRBJ2-1; 7 bases align to TRBD1. Trimming cost V 6 bases and J 6 bases; bases outside gene matches: 8. This CDR3 has 13 amino acids. Germline V gene data show CDR1 as SQVTM and CDR2 as ANQGSEA.

The rearrangement joins TRBV5-1 to TRBJ2-7, with 9 bases identical to TRBD1. The CDR3 consists of 15 residues. Germline CDR1 reads SGHRS; CDR2 reads YFSETQ. J gave up 1 base and V 4 bases, and 6 bases lay outside the gene matches. The CDR3 is CASSPWTGASYEQYF. The CDR3 DNA reads as TGCGCCAGCAGCCCGTGGACAGGGGCTTCCTACGAGCAGTACTTC.

The chain recombines TRBV6-5 with TRBJ1-3; D ambiguous. The CDR3 is made up of 13 amino acids. The germline V gene encodes CDR1 MNHEY and CDR2 SVGAGI. Trimming took 4 bases from V and 7 from J, leaving 11 bases between them. CDR3 protein: CASSFDKANTIYF. Written as DNA, the CDR3 is TGTGCCAGCAGTTTCGACAAGGCGAACACCATATATTTT.

This chain uses TRBV29-1 with TRBJ2-1; D unresolved. CDR3 size: 15 residues. Germline V gene sequence: CDR1 SQVTM, CDR2 ANQGSEA. V was shortened by 1 base and J by 1 base, with 11 bases between the two germline ends. This CDR3 is CSVEGGRDSYNEQFF. In nucleotides, the CDR3 is TGCAGCGTTGAAGGAGGCAGAGATTCCTACAATGAGCAGTTCTTC.

V usage is TRBV5-1 and J usage is TRBJ2-5, with a possible D match to TRBD1 (5 bases). Germline-derived CDR1 and CDR2 are SGHRS and YFSETQ. The V end lost 4 bases, the J end lost 5 bases, and 12 bases lay between the germline ends. The CDR3 is made up of 13 amino acids. The CDR3: CASSASPGETQYF. Written as DNA, the CDR3 is TGCGCCAGCAGCGCCTCCCCAGGGGAGACCCAGTACTTC.

The chain has TRBV10-3 and TRBJ2-7, with D uncertain. CDR3 size: 13 residues. The V end lost 5 bases, the J end lost 0 bases, and 8 bases lay between the germline ends. Germline assignment: CDR1 ENHRY and CDR2 SYGVKD. The CDR3 sequence: CAISLQSSYEQYF. The CDR3 DNA reads as TGTGCCATCAGTTTACAGAGCTCCTACGAGCAGTACTTC.

The chain recombines TRBV6-5 with TRBJ1-1; 7 bases are a match to TRBD1. Germline V CDR1 and CDR2: MNHEY, SVGAGI. V trimming: 4 bases; J trimming: 2 bases; junction bases outside the gene matches: 7. CDR3 size: 15 residues. The CDR3 loop is CASSSWDRPNTEAFF. Here the CDR3 DNA reads TGTGCCAGCAGTTCTTGGGACAGACCTAACACTGAAGCTTTCTTT.

The chain carries TRBV2 and TRBJ1-1; D not certain. In germline, CDR1 is SNHLY, CDR2 FYNNEI. CDR3 length equals 13 residues. V lost 1 base and J lost 6, with 9 bases in between. The DNA of the CDR3 is TGTGCCAGCAGTGAAGTCCCGGTCGCTGAAGCTTTCTTT. Encoded protein: CASSEVPVAEAFF.

This chain links TRBV29-1 with TRBJ1-2, with 8 bases that match TRBD1. The CDR3 is 11 residues long. Trimming cost V 6 bases and J 6 bases; bases outside gene matches: 3. Germline loops: CDR1 SQVTM, CDR2 ANQGSEA. The CDR3 coding sequence is TGCAGCGTAGGACAGGGAAATGGCTACACCTTC. This translates into CSVGQGNGYTF. Complete variable domain (other parts from reference TRBV29-1 and TRBJ1-2): SAVISQKPSRDICQRGTSLTIQCQVDSQVTMMFWYRQQPGQSLTLIATANQGSEATYESGFVIDKFPISRPNLTFSTLTVSNMSPEDSSIYLCSVGQGNGYTFGSGTRLTVV.

The chain recombines TRBV25-1 with TRBJ2-2, with TRBD1 matching over 9 bases. The V gene's germline CDR1 is MGHDK and CDR2 SYGVNS. V lost 4 bases to trimming and J lost 5 bases; unmatched junction nucleotides: 5. CDR3 length: 15 residues. The CDR3 DNA reads TGTGCCAGCAGTGCCTCCGGGACAGGGACCGGGGAGCTGTTTTTT. Translation gives CASSASGTGTGELFF. Using reference TRBV25-1 and TRBJ2-2 for the parts outside the CDR3, the full variable domain is EADIYQTPRYLVIGTGKKITLECSQTMGHDKMYWYQQDPGMELHLIHYSYGVNSTEKGDLSSESTVSRIRTEHFPLTLESARPSHTSQYLCASSASGTGTGELFFGEGSRLTVL.

This rearrangement joins TRBV5-1 to TRBJ1-1; D ambiguous. The CDR3 totals 16 residues. V lost 0 bases and J 5 bases, leaving 17 bases between the germline ends. Germline CDR1 SGHRS, CDR2 YFSETQ. The CDR3 sequence is CASSLGRGIGRTEAFF. The DNA of the CDR3 is TGCGCCAGCAGCTTGGGCCGAGGGATCGGGCGAACTGAAGCTTTCTTT.